This T cell receptor beta chain was identified during a study of T-cell memory formation after mild COVID-19. Study summary: The two donors had largely donor-specific TCR clusters. Study conclusions and caveats: CD4+ bias marked clones expanding day 15 to 37, unlike balanced contracting clones. Among contracting clones, CD4+ were mainly CM/EM and CD8+ enriched in EMRA. Memory cells collected pre-infection included some clones that later responded, suggesting cross-reactive memory joined.

About this clonotype itself: Its antigen is undetermined.

This CDR3 has 13 amino acids. Trimming removed 3 bases at V and 5 bases at J, with 8 bases between. TCRdb fed the 5' RACE reads into MiXCR, producing one record per CDR3 protein. The sample yields 150,000 to 200,000 distinct CDR3 sequences, under 20% seen once. The source material was PBMCs or a T cell subset sorted from them (not recorded which). The gene calls are TRBV12-3 or TRBV12-4 and TRBJ1-5; D not certain. This TCR was sampled from an adult woman who had mild COVID-19 (a few samples of this study predate the infection). Cell type and time point are not known. The CDR3 coding sequence is TGTGCCAGCAGTTTGTGGCGGGATCAGCCCCAGCATTTT. This codes for CASSLWRDQPQHF.